What follows describes a single T cell receptor (beta chain). The CDR3 loop spans 16 amino acids. Between the trimmed V and J ends, which lost 2 bases and 4 bases, there was a span of 15 bases. Germline CDR1 is MNHEY and CDR2 is SVGAGI. These data originate in a study of shared T cell receptors in the human thymus. Using immunoSEQ multiplex PCR, the repertoire was profiled, and TCRdb retains in-frame clones only, with some absent. The data hold more than 300,000 clones, with over 90% observed a single time. The chain recombines TRBV6-5 with TRBJ2-4, with a possible D match to TRBD1 (5 bases). Sample: thymocytes. This sequence originates from a human donor. The CDR3 nucleotides are TGTGCCAGCAGTTACACTATCAGGGATCCGAAAAACATTCAGTACTTC. Translating gives CASSYTIRDPKNIQYF.